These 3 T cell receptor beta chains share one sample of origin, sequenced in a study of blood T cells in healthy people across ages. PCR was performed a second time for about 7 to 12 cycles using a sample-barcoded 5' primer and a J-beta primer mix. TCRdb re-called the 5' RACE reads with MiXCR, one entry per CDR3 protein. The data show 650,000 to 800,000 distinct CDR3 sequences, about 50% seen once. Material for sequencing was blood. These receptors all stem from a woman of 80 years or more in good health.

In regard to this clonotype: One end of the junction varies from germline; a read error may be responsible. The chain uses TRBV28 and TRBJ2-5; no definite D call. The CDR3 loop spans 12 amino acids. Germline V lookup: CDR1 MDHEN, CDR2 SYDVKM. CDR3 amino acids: CASRKYQETQYF. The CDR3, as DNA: TGTGCCAGCAGGAAGTACCAGGAGACCCAGTACTTC.

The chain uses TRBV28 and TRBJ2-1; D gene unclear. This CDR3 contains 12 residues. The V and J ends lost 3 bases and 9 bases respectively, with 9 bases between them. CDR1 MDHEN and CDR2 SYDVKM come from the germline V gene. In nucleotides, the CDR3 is TGTGCCAGCAGTTTGGCGAAGCTTGAGCAGTTCTTC. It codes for CASSLAKLEQFF.

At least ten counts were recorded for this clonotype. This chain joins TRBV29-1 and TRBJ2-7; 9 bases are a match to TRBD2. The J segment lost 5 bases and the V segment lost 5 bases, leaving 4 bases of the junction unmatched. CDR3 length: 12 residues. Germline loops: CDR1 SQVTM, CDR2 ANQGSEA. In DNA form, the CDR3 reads TGCAGCGTTAGTCTAGCGGGAAACGAGCAGTACTTC. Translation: CSVSLAGNEQYF.